This T cell receptor beta chain stems from a study of T-cell reconstitution after alpha-beta-depleted transplantation in children (dated by TCRdb to the mid-2010s). For the wider study: The study quantitatively tracked T-cell immune reconstitution after TCRalphabeta/CD19-depleted allogeneic hematopoietic cell transplantation in children using TCR repertoire profiling.

This clonotype occurred a few times. Its antigen is currently not known. The record has no base qualities; no much larger clone is one base away. Reading the label with the study, this specimen's treatment or condition is: allogeneic hematopoietic cell transplantation with graft depleted of TCRalphabeta T cells and CD19 B cells. TCRalphabeta/CD19-depleted allogeneic hematopoietic cell grafts were given to the transplant recipients, all of whom were children. Overall results and qualifications from the work: The frequencies of hyperexpanded clones fell over the following months, and after one year, T-cell counts and TCRbeta diversity were mostly attributed to newly produced T cells. Apparently early alphabetaT-cell count recovery about two months after transplant reportedly relied on only several hundred rapidly expanded clones derived from non-depleted graft cells. In some patients, the high TCRbeta diversity seen at day 60 was put down to recipient T cells and intrathymic progenitors that had survived conditioning.

CDR1 SGHDT and CDR2 YYEEEE were looked up in the germline V gene. Taken from cysteine to phenylalanine, the CDR3 has 14 residues. The read is trimmed to its CDR3 DNA, 42 bases read in frame from base 1. The junction carries 10 bases between V and J, which are trimmed by 0 bases and 6 bases respectively. The library was produced with PCR. This sample was sequenced with an Illumina HiSeq 2500. TCR libraries were prepared with molecular barcoding, using unique molecular identifiers to normalize TCRbeta repertoire quantification. The raw public reads went through TCRdb reprocessing: fastp at Q25, MiXCR clone calling, in-frame beta chains kept. When rows share a CDR3 protein, they turn into one entry using the most common DNA and genes. This sample comprises hundreds of thousands of distinct CDR3 sequences, 10% to 15% of them detected only once. The biggest ten clones account for around 2.2% of the sample.

The chain was built from TRBV5-6 and TRBJ1-5, with the D gene call left open. The material was PBMCs, mostly from graft donor cells, obtained 360 days after TCRalphabeta/CD19-depleted stem cell transplant. The clonotype was recovered from a male patient between 10 and 17 years old who had a stem cell transplant for acute myeloid leukemia, so the T cells may come from the graft donor. The nucleotides read TGTGCCAGCAGCTTGGGGCAGACCGGTCAGCCCCAGCATTTT. The encoded protein is CASSLGQTGQPQHF. The CDR3 plus the reference TRBV5-6 and TRBJ1-5 genes for the other parts give the full variable domain: DAGVTQSPTHLIKTRGQQVTLRCSPKSGHDTVSWYQQALGQGPQFIFQYYEEEERQRGNFPDRFSGHQFPNYSSELNVNALLLGDSALYLCASSLGQTGQPQHFGDGTRLSIL.